These 18 T cell receptor beta chains originate from one sample sequenced in a study of cytomegalovirus exposure and HLA in healthy donors. PCR involved 60 Vbeta and 13 Jbeta primers. Clones were read by immunoSEQ multiplex PCR, and TCRdb kept only the in-frame ones, dropping some. The table counts approximately 82,000 clones; approximately 1.5% lies in the top ten. Material: PBMCs. The receptors originated from a woman aged 55-70 years in good health and CMV-seronegative.

The gene calls are TRBV19 and TRBJ2-2; maybe TRBD1 (5 bases). This CDR3 is built from 16 residues. Germline V gene lookup returns CDR1 LNHDA and CDR2 SQIVND (reference sequence). V lost 3 bases and J lost 6, with 17 bases in between. The CDR3 reads CASSISFQGWAGELFF. The CDR3 coding sequence is TGTGCCAGTAGTATCTCGTTCCAGGGCTGGGCCGGGGAGCTGTTTTTT.

The V call is TRBV15, the J call TRBJ2-3; 9 nucleotides line up with TRBD2. The CDR3 length is 18 residues. CDR1 LNHNV and CDR2 YYDKDF come from the germline V gene (reference sequence). V lost 0 bases and J lost 2; bases outside the gene matches: 9. The CDR3 coding sequence is TGTGCCACCAGCAGAGATCGTGGGACTAGCAGAAACACAGATACGCAGTATTTT. Translating gives CATSRDRGTSRNTDTQYF. Full variable domain (outside the CDR3, taken from reference TRBV15 and TRBJ2-3): DAMVIQNPRYQVTQFGKPVTLSCSQTLNHNVMYWYQQKSSQAPKLLFHYYDKDFNNEADTPDNFQSRRPNTSFCFLDIRSPGLGDTAMYLCATSRDRGTSRNTDTQYFGPGTRLTVL.

The V gene is TRBV21-1, the J gene TRBJ2-1; the D call of TRBD1 is as the table states it, not checked on the DNA. TRBV21-1 is recorded as a pseudogene. This CDR3 spans 18 amino acids. This CDR3 is CASSKVAFRDRGYNEQFF. The CDR3 nucleotides are TGTGCCAGCAGCAAAGTTGCATTCCGGGACAGGGGTTACAATGAGCAGTTCTTC.

The rearrangement links TRBV19 to TRBJ2-1; D possibly corresponds to TRBD1 (5 bases). The CDR3 has 13 amino acids. Trimming took 7 bases from V and 7 from J, leaving 14 bases between them. Germline CDR1 and CDR2: LNHDA and SQIVND (reference sequence). The chain's CDR3 is CASTPDNRNEQFF. As DNA, the CDR3 is TGTGCCAGTACCCCGGACAATAGGAATGAGCAGTTCTTC.

This sequence joins TRBV7-9 and TRBJ2-5; 7 bases match TRBD1. The J call may be wrong; the DNA end is better matched by TRBJ2-7. CDR3 length: 14 amino acids. From germline, CDR1 is SEHNR and CDR2 FQNEAQ (reference sequence). The CDR3 DNA reads as TGTGCCAGCAGCAACGGACAGGCCTCCTACGAGCAGTACTTC. It codes for CASSNGQASYEQYF.

The chain carries TRBV2 and TRBJ2-7; D is possibly TRBD1 (6 bases). CDR3 length: 17 amino acids. Germline values: CDR1 SNHLY, CDR2 FYNNEI. V was shortened by 2 bases and J by 0 bases, with 17 bases between the two germline ends. In DNA, the CDR3 is TGTGCCAGCAGTGAAATTATAGGTGGGGGCTACTCCTACGAGCAGTACTTC. Translating gives CASSEIIGGGYSYEQYF.

V is TRBV2 and J is TRBJ2-1; 14 bases agree with TRBD2. CDR1 is SNHLY, CDR2 FYNNEI, per germline. This CDR3 spans 16 amino acids. V lost 4 bases, J lost 6 bases, and 5 bases stayed unmatched. CDR3 sequence (DNA): TGTGCCAGCAGTGGCGGGACTAGCGGGAGCTTCAATGAGCAGTTCTTC. Translation: CASSGGTSGSFNEQFF.

The V call is TRBV18, the J call TRBJ1-5; 7 bases are a match to TRBD1. This CDR3 spans 15 amino acids. V was clipped by 5 bases and J by 10 bases; unmatched bases: 14. Germline lookup yields CDR1 KGHSH and CDR2 LQKENI. The CDR3 DNA follows: TGTGCCAGCTCAGGTGGAGGACAGGTCATCCAACCCCAGCATTTT. This sequence encodes CASSGGGQVIQPQHF.

Comment on this clone: The junction departs from germline at one end; a sequencing error may be responsible. The V gene is TRBV5-1, the J gene TRBJ2-3; 8 nucleotides agree with TRBD2. The length of the CDR3 is 15 residues. Germline CDR1 is SGHRS and CDR2 is YFSETQ. CDR3 protein: CAGSLGTRMADTQYF. DNA for the CDR3: TGCGCCGGCAGCCTCGGGACTAGGATGGCAGATACGCAGTATTTT.

The rearrangement joins TRBV28 to TRBJ2-5; 8 positions agree with TRBD1. Trimming removed 7 bases from V and 4 bases from J; junction bases left unmatched: 8. The germline CDR1 and CDR2 sequences are MDHEN and SYDVKM. CDR3 length: 14 amino acids. The CDR3 sequence is CASISVGQGETQYF. The CDR3 DNA is TGTGCCAGCATTAGTGTCGGACAGGGAGAGACCCAGTACTTC. The full variable domain, with the rest looked up from reference TRBV28 and TRBJ2-5, is DVKVTQSSRYLVKRTGEKVFLECVQDMDHENMFWYRQDPGLGLRLIYFSYDVKMKEKGDIPEGYSVSREKKERFSLILESASTNQTSMYLCASISVGQGETQYFGPGTRLLVL.

The rearrangement links TRBV6-1 to TRBJ2-5; D gene unclear. Germline CDR1 reads MNHNS; CDR2 reads SASEGT. The V gene lost 5 bases and the J gene lost 4 bases, with 11 bases spanning the gap. This CDR3 has 13 amino acids. CDR3 in amino acids: CASSRVFRETQYF. Here the CDR3 DNA reads TGTGCCAGCAGTCGTGTTTTCCGAGAGACCCAGTACTTC.

J is TRBJ2-5 and V is TRBV9; 12 nucleotides match TRBD2. V shed 2 bases and J 5 bases; nucleotides not matched to a gene: 10. The germline gives CDR1 SGDLS, CDR2 YYNGEE. The CDR3 is made up of 17 amino acids. CDR3 in amino acids: CASSVRTSGKKGETQYF. The CDR3 bases are TGTGCCAGCAGCGTCCGGACTAGCGGGAAAAAAGGGGAGACCCAGTACTTC.

Remarks on this clone: This specimen includes other DNA sequences encoding the same CDR3. V is TRBV5-1 and J is TRBJ2-1; TRBD2 matches 10 bases. Germline V gene data show CDR1 as SGHRS and CDR2 as YFSETQ. The CDR3 runs to 15 residues. Trimming removed 1 base from V and 7 bases from J; junction bases left unmatched: 5. CDR3 DNA sequence: TGCGCCAGCAGCTTGTCTCTAGCGGGAGAAAATGAGCAGTTCTTC. It is translated as CASSLSLAGENEQFF.

This sequence joins TRBV28 and TRBJ2-5; D is perhaps TRBD2 (6 bases). Germline V gene sequence: CDR1 MDHEN, CDR2 SYDVKM. V gave up 3 bases and J gave up 5 bases, with 19 bases separating them. CDR3 length: 16 residues. The CDR3 region is CASSFRWRGVGETQYF. CDR3 DNA: TGTGCCAGCAGTTTTAGATGGCGGGGAGTCGGGGAGACCCAGTACTTC.

J is TRBJ2-7 and V is TRBV6-5; TRBD2 aligns across 8 bases. V trimming: 0 bases; J trimming: 3 bases; junction bases outside the gene matches: 4. The CDR3 loop spans 15 amino acids. Per germline, CDR1 MNHEY and CDR2 SVGAGI. The CDR3 DNA sequence: TGTGCCAGCAGTTACTCGGGACTAGACAACTACGAGCAGTACTTC. Protein: CASSYSGLDNYEQYF.

Notes on this clone: At one end the junction does not follow the germline gene, possibly because of a read error. This chain joins TRBV7-7 and TRBJ2-1, with a possible D match to TRBD1 (6 bases). Germline CDR1 reads SSHAT; CDR2 reads FNYEAQ (reference sequence). The CDR3 has 13 amino acids. CDR3 region: CASSLAGEDEQFF. In DNA, the CDR3 is TGTGCTAGCAGCTTAGCAGGGGAAGATGAGCAGTTCTTC.

The chain is built from TRBV10-3 and TRBJ2-7; TRBD1 matches 9 bases. With 8 bases clipped from V and 6 bases from J, the junction kept 11 bases outside the gene matches. CDR1 is ENHRY, CDR2 SYGVKD, per germline. This CDR3 has 14 residues. The CDR3 is CAIGPGQGLTEQYF. CDR3 nucleotide sequence: TGTGCCATCGGTCCGGGACAGGGCCTAACCGAGCAGTACTTC.

This chain connects TRBV4-1 to TRBJ2-2; the match to TRBD2 covers 12 bases. The J segment lost 4 bases and the V segment lost 2 bases, leaving 11 bases of the junction unmatched. The germline CDR1 and CDR2 sequences are MGHRA and YSYEKL. The CDR3 is 19 amino acids. The CDR3 bases are TGCGCCAGCAGCCAATTCGTGACTAGCGGGAGATCGATCACCGGGGAGCTGTTTTTT. It codes for CASSQFVTSGRSITGELFF.